This record looks at one T cell receptor (beta chain) sequence and its context. Antigen: not known. This entry comes from a study of cytomegalovirus exposure and HLA in healthy donors. Findings of the study overall: Per published accounts, TCR beta sequences correctly predicted the HLA-A and HLA-B alleles of most subjects. Later examination showed HLA-associated TCR beta chains had greater clonal expansion than equally common others. Cytomegalovirus-associated TCR beta chains were listed, numbering 150 to 200.

The study ran its PCR with 60 Vbeta and 13 Jbeta primers. Per the study methods: Later analysis identified roughly 82 million unique TCR beta chains, some 10 million shared. The table came from immunoSEQ multiplex PCR; TCRdb's copy has only in-frame clones and leaves some out. V, J and clone size derive from that table, while D and trimming were established from the DNA sequence. The sample contains approximately 88,000 clones, roughly 79% of which appear only once. Germline V gives CDR1 GTSNPN, CDR2 SVGIG (reference sequence). The CDR3 extends over 12 amino acids. With 0 bases removed from V and 6 bases from J, the gap between germline ends came to 7 bases.

The V gene is TRBV30, the J gene TRBJ2-3; the D is unclear. The sequenced sample was PBMCs. The clonotype was recovered from a male donor in good health and CMV-seronegative. The CDR3 sequence is CAWSVTSDTQYF. In DNA, the CDR3 is TGTGCCTGGAGTGTGACTTCCGATACGCAGTATTTT.